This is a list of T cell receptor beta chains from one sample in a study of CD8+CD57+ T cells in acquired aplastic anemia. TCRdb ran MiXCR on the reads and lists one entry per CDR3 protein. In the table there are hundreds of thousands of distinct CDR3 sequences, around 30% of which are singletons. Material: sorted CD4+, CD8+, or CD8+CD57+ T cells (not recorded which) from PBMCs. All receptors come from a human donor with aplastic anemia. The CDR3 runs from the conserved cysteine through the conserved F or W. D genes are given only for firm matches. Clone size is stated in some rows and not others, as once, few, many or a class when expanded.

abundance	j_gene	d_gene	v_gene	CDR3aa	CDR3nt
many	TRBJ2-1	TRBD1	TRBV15	CATSWDRFYNEQFF	TGTGCCACCAGCTGGGACAGGTTCTACAATGAGCAGTTCTTC
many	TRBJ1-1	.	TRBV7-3	CASSLTQPNTEAFF	TGTGCCAGCAGCTTAACACAGCCAAACACTGAAGCTTTCTTT
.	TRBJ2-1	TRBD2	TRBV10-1	CASSATRGGGDNEQFF	TGCGCCAGCAGTGCGACCCGGGGGGGCGGCGACAATGAGCAGTTCTTC
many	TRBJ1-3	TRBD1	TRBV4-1	CASSQVKGAQGNTIYF	TGCGCCAGCAGCCAAGTAAAGGGGGCGCAAGGAAACACCATATATTTT
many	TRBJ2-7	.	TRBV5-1	CASSLVAGASSYEQYF	TGCGCCAGCAGCTTGGTTGCAGGTGCTAGCTCCTACGAGCAGTACTTC
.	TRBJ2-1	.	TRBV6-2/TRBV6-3	CASSYHRGRGSYNEQFF	TGTGCCAGCAGTTACCACAGAGGCAGGGGATCCTACAATGAGCAGTTCTTC
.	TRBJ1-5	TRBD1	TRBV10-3	CAIRGTGDEIVSNQPQHF	TGTGCCATCAGGGGGACAGGCGACGAGATCGTCAGCAATCAGCCCCAGCATTTT
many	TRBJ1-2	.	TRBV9	CASRPAGIAYGYTF	TGTGCCAGCCGCCCGGCGGGGATCGCCTATGGCTACACCTTC
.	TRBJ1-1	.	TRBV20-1	CSTPRQLGVTEAFF	TGCAGTACCCCCCGACAGTTAGGCGTCACTGAAGCTTTCTTT
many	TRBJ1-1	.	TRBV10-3	CAISESKDTEAFF	TGTGCCATCAGTGAGTCAAAAGACACTGAAGCTTTCTTT
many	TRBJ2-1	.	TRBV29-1	CSVERGTDEQFF	TGCAGCGTTGAGAGGGGAACCGATGAGCAGTTCTTC
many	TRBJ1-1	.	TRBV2	CASSETGAVNTEAFF	TGTGCCAGCAGTGAAACGGGAGCGGTAAACACTGAAGCTTTCTTT
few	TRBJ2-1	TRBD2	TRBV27	CASSSRLAGANEQFF	TGTGCCAGCAGTTCCCGACTAGCGGGAGCCAATGAGCAGTTCTTC
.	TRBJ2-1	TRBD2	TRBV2	CASSEVWREGPYNEQFF	TGTGCCAGCAGTGAGGTTTGGCGGGAGGGCCCTTACAATGAGCAGTTCTTC
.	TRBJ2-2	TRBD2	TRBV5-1	CASSMGVAGANPNTGELFF	TGCGCCAGCAGTATGGGCGTAGCGGGGGCCAACCCGAACACCGGGGAGCTGTTTTTT
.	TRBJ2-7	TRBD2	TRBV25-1	CASSLTGTSGAYEQYF	TGTGCCAGCAGTTTGACCGGGACTAGCGGGGCCTACGAGCAGTACTTC
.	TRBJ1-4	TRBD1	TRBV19	CASSPRGQGEKLFF	TGTGCCAGCTCACCACGGGGACAGGGCGAGAAACTGTTTTTT
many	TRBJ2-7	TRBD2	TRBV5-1	CASSLTVGSGRVEQYF	TGCGCCAGCAGCTTGACAGTCGGTAGCGGGAGGGTCGAGCAGTACTTC
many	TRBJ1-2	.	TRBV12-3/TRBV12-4	CASSLSGLNYGYTF	TGTGCCAGCAGTTTAAGTGGACTTAACTATGGCTACACCTTC
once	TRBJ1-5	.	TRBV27	CASKALGLASSNQPQHF	TGTGCCAGCAAAGCACTAGGATTGGCCTCAAGTAATCAGCCCCAGCATTTT
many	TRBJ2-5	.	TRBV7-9	CASSPAVYQETQYF	TGTGCCAGCAGCCCCGCTGTTTACCAAGAGACCCAGTACTTC
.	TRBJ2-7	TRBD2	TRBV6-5	CASSYWASGSRDEQYF	TGTGCCAGCAGTTACTGGGCTAGCGGGAGTCGCGACGAGCAGTACTTC
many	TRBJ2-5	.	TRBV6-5	CASSSWDAGETQYF	TGTGCCAGCAGTTCGTGGGACGCCGGAGAGACCCAGTACTTC
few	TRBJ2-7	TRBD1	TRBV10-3	CAISAGGMAYEQYF	TGTGCCATCAGCGCAGGGGGCATGGCCTACGAGCAGTACTTC
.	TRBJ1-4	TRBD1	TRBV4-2	CASSQQASGTGGANEKLFF	TGTGCCAGCAGCCAACAAGCGTCCGGGACAGGGGGTGCTAATGAAAAACTGTTTTTT
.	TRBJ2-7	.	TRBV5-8	CASRLRSVYEQYF	TGTGCCAGCAGGTTACGCAGCGTATACGAGCAGTACTTC
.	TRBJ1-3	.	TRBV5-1	CASSPGTLGNTIYF	TGCGCCAGCAGCCCAGGGACACTGGGAAACACCATATATTTT
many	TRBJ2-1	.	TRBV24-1	CATSDLEGDSYNEQFF	TGTGCCACCAGTGATCTAGAAGGGGATTCCTACAATGAGCAGTTCTTC
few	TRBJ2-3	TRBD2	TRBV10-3	CAISSGTPSTDTQYF	TGTGCCATTTCGAGCGGGACGCCTAGCACAGATACGCAGTATTTT
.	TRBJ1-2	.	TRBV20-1	CSAHLAGVGYTF	TGCAGTGCTCACTTAGCGGGGGTTGGCTACACCTTC
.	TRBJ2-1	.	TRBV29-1	CSAALVSYNEQFF	TGCAGCGCCGCACTAGTTTCCTACAATGAGCAGTTCTTC
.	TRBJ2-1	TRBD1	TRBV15	CATRSKGALGNEQFF	TGTGCCACCAGGTCCAAGGGGGCTTTGGGGAATGAGCAGTTCTTC
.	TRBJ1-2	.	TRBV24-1	CATSVGRLHGYTF	TGTGCCACCAGCGTCGGTCGGCTTCATGGCTACACCTTC
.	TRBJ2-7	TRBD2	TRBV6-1	CASRSSGRAINEQYF	TGTGCCAGCAGGTCTAGCGGGAGGGCGATCAACGAGCAGTACTTC
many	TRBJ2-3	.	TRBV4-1	CASSQWGTDTQYF	TGCGCCAGCAGCCAGTGGGGCACAGATACGCAGTATTTT
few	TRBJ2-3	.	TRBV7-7	CASSLDRADTRYF	TGTGCTAGCAGCTTAGACAGAGCAGATACGCGGTATTTT
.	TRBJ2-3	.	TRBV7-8	CASSIGGGGDTQYF	TGTGCCAGCAGCATAGGGGGGGGAGGAGATACGCAGTATTTT
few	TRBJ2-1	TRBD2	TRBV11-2	CASTPTSASNEQFF	TGTGCCAGCACCCCGACTAGCGCAAGCAATGAGCAGTTCTTC
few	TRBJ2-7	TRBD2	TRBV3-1	CASSQASGSLYEQYF	TGTGCCAGCAGCCAAGCTAGCGGGAGTCTCTACGAGCAGTACTTC
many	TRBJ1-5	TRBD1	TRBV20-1	CSATDRVVQPQHF	TGCAGTGCGACGGACAGGGTGGTTCAGCCCCAGCATTTT
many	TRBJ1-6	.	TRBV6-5	CASSYTGLKVTPLHF	TGTGCCAGCAGTTACACAGGCCTAAAGGTGACACCCCTCCACTTT
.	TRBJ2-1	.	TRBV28	CASSLSRWRSSYNEQFF	TGTGCCAGCAGTTTATCCAGGTGGAGGAGCTCCTACAATGAGCAGTTCTTC
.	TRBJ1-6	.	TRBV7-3	CASSPGLNSPLHF	TGTGCCAGCAGCCCGGGGCTGAATTCACCCCTCCACTTT
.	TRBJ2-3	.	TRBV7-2	CASSLAGGVLGDTQYF	TGTGCCAGCAGCTTAGCGGGCGGGGTCCTCGGGGATACGCAGTATTTT
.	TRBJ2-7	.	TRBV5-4	CASSQGGRSSYEQYF	TGTGCCAGCAGCCAGGGGGGACGCAGCTCCTACGAGCAGTACTTC
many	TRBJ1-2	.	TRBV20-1	CSASNRLQGYGGYTF	TGCAGTGCTTCAAATCGACTCCAGGGGTATGGAGGCTACACCTTC
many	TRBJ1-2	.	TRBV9	CASSVDLGNNYGYTF	TGTGCCAGCAGCGTAGATCTGGGCAATAACTATGGCTACACCTTC
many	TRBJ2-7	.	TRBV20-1	CSATQNPGETYEQYF	TGCAGTGCTACCCAAAATCCCGGGGAGACCTACGAGCAGTACTTC
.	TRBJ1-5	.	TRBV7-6	CASSHRDSNQPQHF	TGTGCCAGCAGCCATCGGGACAGCAATCAGCCCCAGCATTTT
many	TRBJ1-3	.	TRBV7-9	CASRGQGNTIYF	TGTGCCAGCAGAGGACAGGGAAACACCATATATTTT
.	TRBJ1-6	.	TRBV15	CATSSESTGWSYNSPLHF	TGTGCCACCAGCAGTGAATCGACAGGATGGTCCTATAATTCACCCCTCCACTTT